This T cell receptor beta chain was profiled in a study of blood T cell repertoires in COVID-19. Looking at the study overall: The analysed material was cDNA or gDNA that came from T cells, B-cell-depleted T cells, or PBMCs.

Recovery meant two consecutive negative NP/OP PCR tests, professional clearance, or resolved symptoms. Authors' methods: Amplification with reference gene primers provided the estimates of nucleated cell counts. Using immunoSEQ multiplex PCR, the repertoire was profiled, and TCRdb retains in-frame clones only, with some absent. V, J and clone size derive from that table, while D and trimming were established from the DNA sequence. The table shows about 100,000 clones, with around 85% occurring only once. Germline assignment: CDR1 GTSNPN and CDR2 SVGIG (reference sequence). V trimming: 1 base; J trimming: 7 bases; junction bases outside the gene matches: 10. The CDR3 extends over 15 amino acids.

The gene calls are TRBV30 and TRBJ1-5, with 7 bases that match TRBD1. The source material was PBMCs or T cells enriched from blood (not recorded which). The source of this sequence is a woman aged 45 to 65 who had recovered from COVID-19. CDR3 region: CAWSALDRIYQPQHF. CDR3 coding DNA: TGTGCCTGGAGTGCCCTGGACAGGATATACCAGCCCCAGCATTTT.